This TCR beta chain was documented in a study of blood T cell repertoires in COVID-19. Study summary: Acute-phase and convalescent COVID-19 samples originated in the United States, Italy and Spain. PBMCs, B-cell-depleted T cells, or T cells were the source of the cDNA or gDNA that made up the material.

This CDR3 contains 19 residues. The V gene end was trimmed by 4 bases and the J gene end by 2 bases; junction bases not matched to a gene: 11. Per germline, CDR1 SGHRS and CDR2 YFSETQ. In the original workflow: Counts of nucleated cells, estimated from reference gene primer amplification, were obtained. Clones were read by immunoSEQ multiplex PCR, and TCRdb kept only the in-frame ones, dropping some. V, J and clone size are those of that table, while D and trimming were read from the DNA. This table has 56,000 or so clones, 80% to 85% appearing once. Source material: peripheral blood. The origin of this receptor is a man aged 45-60 years with acute or convalescent COVID-19. The rearrangement joins TRBV5-1 to TRBJ2-3, with 15 bases fitting TRBD2. The CDR3 DNA is TGCGCCAGCAGCCCCGGGCTAGGACTAGCGGGAGGGCCCACAGATACGCAGTATTTT. This sequence encodes CASSPGLGLAGGPTDTQYF.